This T cell receptor (beta chain) was identified in a study of read filtering for tumor transcriptome and immune sequencing. Study information: The cohort had about 16 men and approximately 14 women aged roughly 47 to 85, mean around 66 years. Whole-transcriptome libraries were prepared after DNase treatment. Study-wide findings and caveats: Approximately 80% of IR-seq clonotypes had one read, totaling 3% to 4.5% of reads; RNA-seq: approximately 75% and 45%. The sorted CD138-negative fraction was a mixed bone marrow immune population, not purified T cells.

Molecular barcoded adaptors covering alpha/delta and beta/gamma chains were used on approximately 440 ng RNA. TCRdb re-called the reads with MiXCR, one entry per CDR3 protein. The data show 85,000 or so distinct CDR3 sequences, roughly an eighth seen once. Notes on this clonotype: Its target is not known. A single base separates this from a much larger clone, so it may be a read error.

The CDR3 spans 16 residues. The germline gives CDR1 KGHSH, CDR2 LQKENI. The TCR sequence derives from a donor at least 40 years old with multiple myeloma. J is TRBJ2-7 and V is TRBV18; TRBD1 agrees at 8 bases. The specimen sequenced was a population of CD138-negative cells sorted from bone marrow. The CDR3: CASSPSGGTSAYGQYF. The CDR3, as DNA: TGTGCCAGCTCACCTTCAGGGGGCACATCAGCCTACGGGCAGTACTTC.